This T cell receptor (beta chain) was sequenced during a study of T cells in Graves' hyperthyroidism and ophthalmopathy. The CDR3 is 14 residues long. V was clipped by 10 bases and J by 1 base; unmatched bases: 5. The germline CDR1 and CDR2 sequences are SEHNR and FQNEAQ (reference sequence). This clonotype was counted ten times or more. Its target is not known. Regions amplified from RNA transcripts were the TCR beta CDR3 regions. First-round RT-PCR with HTBI primers amplified the TCR CDR3 region. TCRdb reprocessed the multiplex PCR reads via MiXCR and lists one record per CDR3 protein. This sample yields approximately 430,000 distinct CDR3 sequences, of which about 15% are seen a single time; around 7% belongs to the top ten. Those patients with uncontrolled infection, other autoimmune disease, pregnancy or lactation were excluded. Orbital computed tomography, thyroid ultrasound, serum thyroxine and TRAb, and clinical symptoms together informed the diagnoses.

General study results and limits: Also found in blood were most expanded thyroid clonotypes above 0.001.

Sequencing used blood. The chain recombines TRBV7-9 with TRBJ2-1; 9 nucleotides line up with TRBD2. This sequence was found in a woman between 18 and 29 years old with Graves' hyperthyroidism. The chain's CDR3 is CATRLAASYNEQFF. DNA of the CDR3: TGTGCCACCCGACTAGCGGCTTCCTACAATGAGCAGTTCTTC. Supplemented by reference TRBV7-9 and TRBJ2-1, the full variable domain reads DTGVSQNPRHKITKRGQNVTFRCDPISEHNRLYWYRQTLGQGPEFLTYFQNEAQLEKSRLLSDRFSAERPKGSFSTLEIQRTEQGDSAMYLCATRLAASYNEQFFGPGTRLTVL.